Shown below are 4 T cell receptor beta chains from a single sample sequenced in a study of blood T cell repertoires in COVID-19. Assay used: immunoSEQ multiplex PCR; TCRdb lists only in-frame clones, some missing. The sample lists around 93,000 clones, about 76% seen once, with around 9.4% in the top ten. Sequences were obtained from peripheral blood. Every receptor here comes from a woman aged 80 or older with acute or convalescent COVID-19.

V and J are TRBV6-5 and TRBJ2-1; D is uncertain. CDR1 is MNHEY and CDR2 is SVGAGI in the germline V gene. The ends were cut back, 7 bases at V and 0 bases at J, with 4 bases in the middle. The CDR3 runs to 12 residues. CDR3 sequence (DNA): TGTGCCAGCACAAACTCCTACAATGAGCAGTTCTTC. Translation gives CASTNSYNEQFF.

The V call is TRBV7-2, the J call TRBJ1-6, with D possibly matching TRBD1 (6 bases). The CDR3 consists of 15 residues. Germline-derived CDR1 and CDR2 are SGHTA and FQGNSA. V shed 1 base and J shed 7 bases, with 11 bases lying between them. The CDR3, as DNA: TGTGCCAGCAGCTTAGAACCCAGGGGAAATTCACCCCTCCACTTT. Protein: CASSLEPRGNSPLHF.

CDR3 in amino acids: CASSQDWGTPTVTDTQYF. The CDR3 coding sequence is TGTGCCAGCAGCCAAGATTGGGGGACACCGACCGTCACAGATACGCAGTATTTT. The chain combines TRBV14 with TRBJ2-3; weak D call: TRBD1 (6 bases). There are 18 residues in the CDR3. Germline V gives CDR1 SGHDN, CDR2 FVKESK. Trimming removed 0 bases from V and 2 bases from J, with 18 bases in between.

This chain links TRBV3-1 (or the pseudogene TRBV3-2) with TRBJ1-5; TRBD1 aligns across 8 bases. CDR3 length: 15 amino acids. V was clipped by 1 base and J by 3 bases; unmatched bases: 2. Germline CDR1 is LGHDT and CDR2 is YNNKEL (reference sequence). The CDR3 protein is CASSQGQGHNQPQHF. CDR3 DNA sequence: TGTGCCAGCAGCCAAGGACAGGGGCACAATCAGCCCCAGCATTTT.